These T cell receptor beta chains were read from a single sample in a study of response to subunit inactivated influenza vaccine. TCRdb independently ran MiXCR on the RT-PCR reads; one entry per CDR3 protein. The data hold about 780,000 distinct CDR3 sequences, with around 18% observed a single time. The source material was PBMCs from blood, sampled more than 4 days after vaccination. The receptors come from a man aged 50 to 60 who received an inactivated influenza vaccine. CDR3s include the opening cysteine and the closing phenylalanine or tryptophan. D genes are given only for firm matches. For some rows the clone size is stated as once, few or many, or as a class when expanded; others skip it.

DNA | CDR3 | J | V | D | size
TGTGCCACCAGCGCGCGCAGGGACTACGAGCAGTACTTC | CATSARRDYEQYF | TRBJ2-7 | TRBV15 | - | few
TGTGCCTTCAGCTTCGTTATAGATGAGGGATATAGCAATCAGCCCCAGCATTTT | CAFSFVIDEGYSNQPQHF | TRBJ1-5 | TRBV11-1 | - | -
TGCAGTGCTAGAGGGGACTACACCTACGAGCAGTACTTC | CSARGDYTYEQYF | TRBJ2-7 | TRBV20-1 | TRBD2 | few
TGTGCCAGCAGTGTATACGGGGGTCAAGAGACCCAGTACTTC | CASSVYGGQETQYF | TRBJ2-5 | TRBV6-1 | - | many
TGCGCCAGCAGCCAACGAACAGGACCCAGCAATCAGCCCCAGCATTTT | CASSQRTGPSNQPQHF | TRBJ1-5 | TRBV4-3 | - | few
TGCAGTGCTAGAACGGGGAGGGCCACAGATACGCAGTATTTT | CSARTGRATDTQYF | TRBJ2-3 | TRBV20-1 | TRBD2 | -
TGTGCCAGCAGCCTCCTTCTTGGGGGGGGCGAGCAGTTCTTC | CASSLLLGGGEQFF | TRBJ2-1 | TRBV9 | - | -
TGCGCCAGCAGCCAAGATGATGGGCCAGACAACACTGAAGCTTTCTTT | CASSQDDGPDNTEAFF | TRBJ1-1 | TRBV4-3 | - | -
TGTGCCAGCAGAGTCCCTGGGTGGGATGGCTACACCTTC | CASRVPGWDGYTF | TRBJ1-2 | TRBV28 | - | -
TGTGCCAGCAGCGTAGGGACTAGCGGGGGGTGGCTCGCAGATACGCAGTATTTT | CASSVGTSGGWLADTQYF | TRBJ2-3 | TRBV9 | TRBD2 | -
TGTGCCAGCAGCAGAATGGGACAGTTTAATTCACCCCTCCACTTT | CASSRMGQFNSPLHF | TRBJ1-6 | TRBV7-9 | TRBD1 | -
TGCAGTGCTACGGGGGAGGAAAGGACTGAAGCTTTCTTT | CSATGEERTEAFF | TRBJ1-1 | TRBV20-1 | - | -
TGTGCCAGCAGCGGGGAAAGGCGGGGGTTATCCTACGAGCAGTACTTC | CASSGERRGLSYEQYF | TRBJ2-7 | TRBV5-6 | TRBD2 | few
TGTGCCATCAGTCCGCGAGACAGGGAGCAGTACTTC | CAISPRDREQYF | TRBJ2-7 | TRBV10-3 | - | few
TGCGCCAGCAGTAGGGTCGCGGGGAACTACAATGAGCAGTTCTTC | CASSRVAGNYNEQFF | TRBJ2-1 | TRBV5-1 | - | few
TGTGCCAGCAGCCAAGAGTTCGGGACGGCTGGAAGCTATGGCTACACCTTC | CASSQEFGTAGSYGYTF | TRBJ1-2 | TRBV4-2 | - | -
TGCAGCGTTGAAGATTTTGAGGGGGCTGAAGCTTTCTTT | CSVEDFEGAEAFF | TRBJ1-1 | TRBV29-1 | - | few
TGTGCCTGGAGTGGAACAGCGAGAGAGACCCAGTACTTC | CAWSGTARETQYF | TRBJ2-5 | TRBV30 | - | -
TGCAGTGCTGCCCGGGGGTTCCTCGAGCAGTACTTC | CSAARGFLEQYF | TRBJ2-7 | TRBV20-1 | - | few
TGTGCCAGCAGTTTACGTACCGGGGGGAGGGACATTCAGTACTTC | CASSLRTGGRDIQYF | TRBJ2-4 | TRBV12-3/TRBV12-4 | TRBD2 | -
TGCGCCAGCAGCTTAGGAACAACCTACGAGCAGTACTTC | CASSLGTTYEQYF | TRBJ2-7 | TRBV5-1 | - | many